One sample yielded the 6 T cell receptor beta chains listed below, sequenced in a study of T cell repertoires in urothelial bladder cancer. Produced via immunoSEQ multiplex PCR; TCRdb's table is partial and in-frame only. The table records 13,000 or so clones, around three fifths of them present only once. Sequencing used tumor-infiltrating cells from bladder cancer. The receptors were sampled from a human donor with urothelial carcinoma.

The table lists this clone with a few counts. The CDR3 DNA sequence: TGCGCCAGCAGCCAAAACCGGGCCGCTAATGAAAAACTGTTTTTT. This sequence encodes CASSQNRAANEKLFF. The chain recombines TRBV4-3 with TRBJ1-4, with D unresolved. Germline CDR1 and CDR2: LGHNA and YSLEER. V lost 2 bases to trimming and J lost 3 bases, with 10 bases between them. There are 15 residues in the CDR3.

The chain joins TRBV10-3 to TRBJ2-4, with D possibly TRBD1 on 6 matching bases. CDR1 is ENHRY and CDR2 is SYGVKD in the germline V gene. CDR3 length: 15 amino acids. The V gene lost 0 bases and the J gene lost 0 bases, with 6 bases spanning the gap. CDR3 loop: CAISESGGAKNIQYF. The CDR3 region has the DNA TGTGCCATCAGTGAGTCAGGGGGAGCCAAAAACATTCAGTACTTC.

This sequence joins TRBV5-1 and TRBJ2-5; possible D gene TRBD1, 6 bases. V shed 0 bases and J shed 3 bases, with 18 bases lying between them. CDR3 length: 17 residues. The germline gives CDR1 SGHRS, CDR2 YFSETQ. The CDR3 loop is CASSLGGRDKEKETQYF. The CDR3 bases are TGCGCCAGCAGCTTGGGGGGTAGGGACAAGGAAAAAGAGACCCAGTACTTC.

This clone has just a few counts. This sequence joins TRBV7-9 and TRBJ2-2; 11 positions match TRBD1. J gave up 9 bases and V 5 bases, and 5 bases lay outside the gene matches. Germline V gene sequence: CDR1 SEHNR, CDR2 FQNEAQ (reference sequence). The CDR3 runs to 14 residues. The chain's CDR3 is CASSDGQGAWELFF. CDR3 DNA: TGTGCCAGCAGCGATGGACAGGGGGCCTGGGAGCTGTTTTTT.

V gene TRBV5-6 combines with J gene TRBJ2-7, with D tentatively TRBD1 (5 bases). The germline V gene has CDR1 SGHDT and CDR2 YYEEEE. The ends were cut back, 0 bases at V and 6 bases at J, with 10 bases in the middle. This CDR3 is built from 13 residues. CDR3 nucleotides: TGTGCCAGCAGCTTGGGGCAGGGATCCGAGCAGTACGTC. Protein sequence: CASSLGQGSEQYV.

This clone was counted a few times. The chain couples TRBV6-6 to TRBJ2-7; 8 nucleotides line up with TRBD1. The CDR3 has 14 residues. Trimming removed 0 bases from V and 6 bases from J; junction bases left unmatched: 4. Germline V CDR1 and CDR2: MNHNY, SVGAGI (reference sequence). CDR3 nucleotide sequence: TGTGCCAGCAGTTACTCTTCCGGGACAGGCGAGCAGTACTTC. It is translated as CASSYSSGTGEQYF.